This entry lists 3 T cell receptor beta chains sequenced from one sample in a study of blood T cells in healthy people across ages. Using a J-beta primer mix together with a sample-barcoded 5' primer, a second PCR was run for about 6 to 12 cycles. TCRdb fed the 5' RACE reads into MiXCR, producing one record per CDR3 protein. The sample consists of more than 500,000 distinct CDR3 sequences, 27% of them appearing once. Material for sequencing was blood. The origin of the receptors is a woman between 70 and 85 years old in good health.

This rearrangement joins TRBV12-3 or TRBV12-4 to TRBJ2-5; D remains unclear. TRBJ2-7 explains the end of the DNA better; the J call may be wrong. The CDR3 extends over 14 amino acids. The DNA of the CDR3 is TGTGCCAGCAGTTTTGCAGGACGGAATTGCGAGCAGTACTTC. Its translation is CASSFAGRNCEQYF.

This CDR3 is CASLRGGSPTGELFF. The CDR3 region has the DNA TGTGCCTCACTGCGAGGGGGCAGCCCTACCGGGGAGCTGTTTTTT. The chain recombines TRBV12-3 or TRBV12-4 with TRBJ2-2; TRBD1 agrees at 7 bases. The CDR3 loop spans 15 amino acids. With V trimmed by 11 bases and J by 5 bases, 14 bases remained unmatched.

This clonotype was detected only a few times. This chain uses TRBV27 with TRBJ2-5; D perhaps matches TRBD2 (7 bases). CDR1 is MNHEY, CDR2 SMNVEV, per germline (reference sequence). The CDR3 consists of 16 residues. V lost 1 base and J lost 0, with 12 bases in between. The CDR3 here is CASSLLGGADQETQYF. In DNA, the CDR3 is TGTGCCAGCAGTTTATTGGGGGGGGCCGACCAAGAGACCCAGTACTTC.